This TCR beta chain appears in the sequencing data of a study of blood T cell repertoires in COVID-19. Study in general: Acute-phase and convalescent COVID-19 samples originated in the United States, Italy and Spain.

CDR3 length equals 16 residues. Germline V gene lookup returns CDR1 LGHNA and CDR2 YSLEER. V was shortened by 0 bases and J by 4 bases, with 15 bases between the two germline ends. Authors' processing steps: Nucleated cell counts were estimated from reference gene primer amplification. Libraries were prepared by immunoSEQ multiplex PCR; TCRdb keeps only in-frame clonotypes and omits some of them. V and J calls and clone size follow that table, whereas D and trimming were derived from the DNA. The sample shows about 350,000 clones, roughly 86% of them seen only once. The sample consisted of peripheral blood. The receptor comes from a woman between 65 and 79 years old with COVID-19, enrolled during active disease. The genes are TRBV4-3 and TRBJ1-2; unclear D gene. The CDR3 region is CASSQDLGGWGYGYTF. The CDR3 coding sequence is TGCGCCAGCAGCCAAGATCTCGGAGGGTGGGGCTATGGCTACACCTTC.